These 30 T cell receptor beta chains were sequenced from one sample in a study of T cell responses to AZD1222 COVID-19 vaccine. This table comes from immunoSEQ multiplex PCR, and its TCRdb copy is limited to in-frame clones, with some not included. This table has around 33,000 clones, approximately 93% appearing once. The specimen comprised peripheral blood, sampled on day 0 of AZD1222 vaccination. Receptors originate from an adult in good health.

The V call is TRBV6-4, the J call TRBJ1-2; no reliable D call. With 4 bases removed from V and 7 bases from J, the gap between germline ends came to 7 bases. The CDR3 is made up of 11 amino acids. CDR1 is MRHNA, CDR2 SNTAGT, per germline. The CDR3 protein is CASSAGGGYTF. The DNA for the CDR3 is TGTGCCAGCAGTGCCGGTGGTGGCTACACCTTC.

Written as DNA, the CDR3 is TGTGCCAGCAGAGAGCAGGGGTGGCTCCAGAACACTGAAGCTTTCTTT. Translated, it gives CASREQGWLQNTEAFF. The chain employs TRBV6-4 and TRBJ1-1; maybe TRBD1 (6 bases). Germline-derived CDR1 and CDR2 are MRHNA and SNTAGT. The CDR3 extends over 16 amino acids. V dropped 6 bases and J dropped 1 base, with 18 bases sitting between them.

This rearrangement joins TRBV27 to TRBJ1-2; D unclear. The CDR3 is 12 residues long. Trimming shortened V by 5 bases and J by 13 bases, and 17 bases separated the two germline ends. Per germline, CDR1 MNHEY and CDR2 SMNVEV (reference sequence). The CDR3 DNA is TGTGCCAGCAGTCCCCCTCGGCAGGCCCTCACCTTC. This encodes CASSPPRQALTF.

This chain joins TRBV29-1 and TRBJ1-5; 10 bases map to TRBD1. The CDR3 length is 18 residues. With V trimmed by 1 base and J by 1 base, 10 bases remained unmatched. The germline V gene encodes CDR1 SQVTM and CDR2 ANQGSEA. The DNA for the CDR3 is TGCAGCGTTGAAGGGCCGGGACAGGGGTTGGAAAGCAATCAGCCCCAGCATTTT. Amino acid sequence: CSVEGPGQGLESNQPQHF.

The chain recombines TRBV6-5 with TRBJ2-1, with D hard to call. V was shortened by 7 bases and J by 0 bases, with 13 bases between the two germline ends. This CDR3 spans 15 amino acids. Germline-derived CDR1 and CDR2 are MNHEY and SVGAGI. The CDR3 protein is CASIAPGSSYNEQFF. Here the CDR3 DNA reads TGTGCCAGCATCGCGCCGGGTAGCTCCTACAATGAGCAGTTCTTC.

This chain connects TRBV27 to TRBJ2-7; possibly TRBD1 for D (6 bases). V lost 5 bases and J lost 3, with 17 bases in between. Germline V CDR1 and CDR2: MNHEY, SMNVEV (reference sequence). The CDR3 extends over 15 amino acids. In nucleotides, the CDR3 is TGTGCCAGCAGTCCCAGGCGACAGGTTCACTACGAGCAGTACTTC. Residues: CASSPRRQVHYEQYF.

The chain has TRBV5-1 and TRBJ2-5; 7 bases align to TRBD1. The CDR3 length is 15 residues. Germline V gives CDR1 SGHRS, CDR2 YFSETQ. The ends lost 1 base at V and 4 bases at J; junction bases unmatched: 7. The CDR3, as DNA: TGCGCCAGCAGCTTGCAAGCGACAGGGCCAGAGACCCAGTACTTC. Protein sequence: CASSLQATGPETQYF.

CDR3 residues: CASSDWTWRNSPLHF. CDR3 bases: TGTGCCAGCAGTGATTGGACATGGCGGAATTCACCCCTCCACTTT. The chain is built from TRBV6-1 and TRBJ1-6; maybe TRBD1 (5 bases). Germline CDR1 and CDR2: MNHNS and SASEGT. Trimming removed 3 bases from V and 7 bases from J, with 13 bases in between. The CDR3 length is 15 residues.

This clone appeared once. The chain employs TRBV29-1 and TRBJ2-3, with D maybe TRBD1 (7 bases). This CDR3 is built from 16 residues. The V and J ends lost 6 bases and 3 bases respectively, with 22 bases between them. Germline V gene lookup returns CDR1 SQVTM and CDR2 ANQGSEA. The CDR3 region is CSVRSGPTGRTDTQYF. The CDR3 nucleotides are TGCAGCGTGCGCTCCGGGCCGACAGGGAGGACAGATACGCAGTATTTT.

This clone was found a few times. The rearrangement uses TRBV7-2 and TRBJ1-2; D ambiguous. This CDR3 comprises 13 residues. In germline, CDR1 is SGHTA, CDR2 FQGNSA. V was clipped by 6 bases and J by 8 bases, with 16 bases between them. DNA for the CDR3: TGTGCCAGCAGTTTTACCCCGGATGCGGGCTACACCTTC. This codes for CASSFTPDAGYTF.

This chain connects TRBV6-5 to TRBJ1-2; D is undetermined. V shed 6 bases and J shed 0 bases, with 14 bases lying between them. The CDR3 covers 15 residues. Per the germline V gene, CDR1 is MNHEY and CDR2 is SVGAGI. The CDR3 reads CASSLDGITNYGYTF. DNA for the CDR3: TGTGCCAGCAGCTTAGACGGAATTACTAACTATGGCTACACCTTC.

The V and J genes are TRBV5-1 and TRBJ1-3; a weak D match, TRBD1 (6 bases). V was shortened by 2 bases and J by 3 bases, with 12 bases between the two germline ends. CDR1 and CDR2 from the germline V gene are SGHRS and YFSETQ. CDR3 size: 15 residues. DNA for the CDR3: TGCGCCAGCAGCTTACAGGGAGATAATGGAAACACCATATATTTT. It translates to CASSLQGDNGNTIYF.

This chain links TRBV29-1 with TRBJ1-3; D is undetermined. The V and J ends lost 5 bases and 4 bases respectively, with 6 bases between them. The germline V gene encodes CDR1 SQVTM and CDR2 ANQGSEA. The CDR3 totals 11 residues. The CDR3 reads CSVLVGNTIYF. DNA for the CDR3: TGCAGCGTTCTGGTCGGAAACACCATATATTTT.

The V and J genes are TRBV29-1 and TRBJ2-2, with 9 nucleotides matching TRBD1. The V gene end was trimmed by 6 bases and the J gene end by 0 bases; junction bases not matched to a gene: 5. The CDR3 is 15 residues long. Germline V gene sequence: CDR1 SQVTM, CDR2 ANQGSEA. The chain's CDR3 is CSVATGGANTGELFF. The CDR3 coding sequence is TGCAGCGTCGCTACAGGGGGCGCGAACACCGGGGAGCTGTTTTTT.

For the CDR3, the DNA is TGCGCCAGCAGCCAAGGGGACCGGGGGGAATTGAAGGATGAGCAGTTCTTC. As protein: CASSQGDRGELKDEQFF. V and J are TRBV4-3 and TRBJ2-1, with 7 bases fitting TRBD2. CDR3 length: 17 residues. Unmatched junction bases numbered 14, after V lost 1 base and J lost 8 bases. Germline CDR1 LGHNA, CDR2 YSLEER.

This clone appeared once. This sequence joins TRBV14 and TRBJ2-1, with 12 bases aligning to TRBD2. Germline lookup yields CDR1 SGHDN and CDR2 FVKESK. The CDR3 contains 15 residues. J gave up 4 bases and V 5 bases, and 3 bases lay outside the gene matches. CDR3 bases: TGTGCCAGCAGCGAAGGACTAGCGGGGTACAATGAGCAGTTCTTC. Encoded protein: CASSEGLAGYNEQFF.

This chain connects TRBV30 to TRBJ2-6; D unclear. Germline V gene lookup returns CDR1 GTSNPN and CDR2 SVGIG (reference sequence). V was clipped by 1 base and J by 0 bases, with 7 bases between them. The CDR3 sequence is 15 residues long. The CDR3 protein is CAWSAHSSGANVLTF. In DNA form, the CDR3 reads TGTGCCTGGAGTGCCCACAGCTCTGGGGCCAACGTCCTGACTTTC.

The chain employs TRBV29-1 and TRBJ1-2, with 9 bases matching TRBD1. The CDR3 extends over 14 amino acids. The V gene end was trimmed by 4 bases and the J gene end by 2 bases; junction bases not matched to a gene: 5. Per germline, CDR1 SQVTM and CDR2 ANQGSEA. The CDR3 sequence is CSVGDRGGNYGYTF. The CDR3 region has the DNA TGCAGCGTTGGTGACAGGGGGGGCAACTATGGCTACACCTTC.

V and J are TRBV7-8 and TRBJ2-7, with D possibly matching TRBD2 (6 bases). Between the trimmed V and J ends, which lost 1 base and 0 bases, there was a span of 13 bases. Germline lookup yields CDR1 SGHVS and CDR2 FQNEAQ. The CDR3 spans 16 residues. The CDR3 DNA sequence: TGTGCCAGCAGCTTAGTCGGCGGGGTTAGCTCCTACGAGCAGTACTTC. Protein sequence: CASSLVGGVSSYEQYF.

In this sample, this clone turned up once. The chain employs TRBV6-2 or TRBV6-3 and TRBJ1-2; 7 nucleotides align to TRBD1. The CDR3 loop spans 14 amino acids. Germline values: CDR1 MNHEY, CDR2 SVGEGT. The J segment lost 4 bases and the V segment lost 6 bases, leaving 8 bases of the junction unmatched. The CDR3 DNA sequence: TGTGCCAGCAGCAGACAGGGAGAACCCTATGGCTACACCTTC. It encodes CASSRQGEPYGYTF.

CDR3: CASSLDDEQYF. CDR3 nucleotide sequence: TGTGCCAGCAGCTTGGATGACGAGCAGTACTTC. The rearrangement joins TRBV5-4 to TRBJ2-7; no clear D. This CDR3 has 11 amino acids. The germline V gene encodes CDR1 SGHNT and CDR2 YYREEE (reference sequence). Trimming took 0 bases from V and 5 from J, leaving 3 bases between them.

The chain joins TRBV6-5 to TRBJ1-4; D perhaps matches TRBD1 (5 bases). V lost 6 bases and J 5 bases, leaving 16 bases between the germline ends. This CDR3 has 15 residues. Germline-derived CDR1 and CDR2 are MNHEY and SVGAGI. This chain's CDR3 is CASSPGGGLNEKLFF. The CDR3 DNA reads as TGTGCCAGCAGCCCCGGGGGAGGCCTCAATGAAAAACTGTTTTTT.

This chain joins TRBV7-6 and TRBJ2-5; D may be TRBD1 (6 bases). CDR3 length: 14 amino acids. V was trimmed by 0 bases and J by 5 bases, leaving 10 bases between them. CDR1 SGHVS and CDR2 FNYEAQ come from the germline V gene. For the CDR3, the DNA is TGTGCCAGCAGCTTAGCGGTGGGGGCTGAGACCCAGTACTTC. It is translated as CASSLAVGAETQYF.

The CDR3: CASSQASGQKIYGYTF. The CDR3 DNA reads TGTGCCAGCAGCCAAGCTTCCGGACAGAAGATCTATGGCTACACCTTC. The rearrangement joins TRBV4-2 to TRBJ1-2; possible D gene TRBD1, 6 bases. The length of the CDR3 is 16 residues. V was cut by 1 base and J by 4 bases, with 16 bases left in between. Germline lookup yields CDR1 LGHNA and CDR2 YNFKEQ.

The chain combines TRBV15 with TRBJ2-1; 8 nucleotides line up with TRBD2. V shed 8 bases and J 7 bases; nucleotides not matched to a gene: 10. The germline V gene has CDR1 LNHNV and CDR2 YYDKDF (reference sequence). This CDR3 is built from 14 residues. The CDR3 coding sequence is TGTGCCACCTCCCCGGGGACTAGGGATAATGAGCAGTTCTTC. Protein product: CATSPGTRDNEQFF.

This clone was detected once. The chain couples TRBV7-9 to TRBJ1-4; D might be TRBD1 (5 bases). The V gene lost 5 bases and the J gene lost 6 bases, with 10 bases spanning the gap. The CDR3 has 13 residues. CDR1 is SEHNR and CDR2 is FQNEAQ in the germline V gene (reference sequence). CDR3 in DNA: TGTGCCAGCAGCCCCGGGACTTATGAAAAACTGTTTTTT. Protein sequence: CASSPGTYEKLFF.

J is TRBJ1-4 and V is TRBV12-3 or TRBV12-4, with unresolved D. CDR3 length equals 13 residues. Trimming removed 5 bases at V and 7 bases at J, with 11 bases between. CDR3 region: CASSALNGEKLFF. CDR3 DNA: TGTGCCAGCAGTGCCCTAAATGGTGAAAAACTGTTTTTT.

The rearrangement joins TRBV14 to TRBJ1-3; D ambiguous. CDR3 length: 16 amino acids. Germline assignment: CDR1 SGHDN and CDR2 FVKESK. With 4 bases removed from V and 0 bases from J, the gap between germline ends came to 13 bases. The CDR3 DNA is TGTGCCAGCAGCCCGCTGGACGGCCGCTCTGGAAACACCATATATTTT. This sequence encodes CASSPLDGRSGNTIYF.

CDR3 sequence reads: CASMKEGAGGYTF. CDR3 DNA sequence: TGTGCCAGCATGAAAGAGGGGGCAGGTGGCTACACCTTC. This chain joins TRBV25-1 and TRBJ1-2, with 7 bases that match TRBD1. With 7 bases clipped from V and 7 bases from J, the junction kept 9 bases outside the gene matches. CDR1 MGHDK and CDR2 SYGVNS come from the germline V gene. This CDR3 is 13 amino acids long.

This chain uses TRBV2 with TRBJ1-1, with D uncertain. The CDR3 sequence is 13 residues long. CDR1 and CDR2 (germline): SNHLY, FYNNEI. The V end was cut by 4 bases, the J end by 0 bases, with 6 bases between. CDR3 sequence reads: CASSAKMNTEAFF. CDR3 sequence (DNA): TGTGCCAGCAGTGCAAAGATGAACACTGAAGCTTTCTTT.